This TCR beta chain derives from a study of shared clonotypes between healthy human individuals. The CDR3 has 14 amino acids. In germline, CDR1 is SGHRS, CDR2 YFSETQ. V shed 4 bases and J shed 0 bases, with 10 bases lying between them. TCRdb's table, derived via immunoSEQ multiplex PCR, lists solely in-frame clones and lacks some. The sample contains about 2 million clones, 95% of which appear only once. Both subsets, CD45RA+ naive and CD45RA-negative memory, were split from the CD4+ cells. Sequenced material: naive CD4+ T cells sorted from blood. Specified subset: CD45RA+ positively selected. This TCR derives from a man in his late teens or twenties in good health. The J gene is TRBJ1-1, the V gene TRBV5-1; D perhaps matches TRBD1 (5 bases). CDR3 bases: TGCGCCAGCAGCGCTAGGGGAATGAACACTGAAGCTTTCTTT. It codes for CASSARGMNTEAFF.